This TCR beta chain was captured in a study of cytomegalovirus exposure and HLA in healthy donors. Study-wide results and limits: A prior analysis recorded that most TCR beta V segments were productive about 87% or about 30% of the time. TCR beta V- and J-gene trimming was later associated with a missense DCLRE1C variant.

The table lists this clone with a few counts. Its target is unknown. The CDR3 is made up of 13 amino acids. Germline V CDR1 and CDR2: LNHDA, SQIVND (reference sequence). Between the trimmed V and J ends, which lost 0 bases and 5 bases, there was a span of 7 bases. Researchers ran the PCR with 60 Vbeta and 13 Jbeta primers. Sequencing used immunoSEQ multiplex PCR; TCRdb keeps in-frame clones, though not all of them. The top ten clones hold about 4.8% of a sample with roughly 97,000 clones, about 81% of them seen once. Donors likely had unrecorded immune exposures despite being nominally healthy when sampled.

The chain recombines TRBV19 with TRBJ2-5; TRBD2 might be the D (5 bases). The TCR was taken from a man in his forties in good health and CMV-seropositive. Sequences were obtained from PBMCs. The CDR3: CASSIDRGETQYF. CDR3 bases: TGTGCCAGTAGTATAGATCGAGGGGAGACCCAGTACTTC.